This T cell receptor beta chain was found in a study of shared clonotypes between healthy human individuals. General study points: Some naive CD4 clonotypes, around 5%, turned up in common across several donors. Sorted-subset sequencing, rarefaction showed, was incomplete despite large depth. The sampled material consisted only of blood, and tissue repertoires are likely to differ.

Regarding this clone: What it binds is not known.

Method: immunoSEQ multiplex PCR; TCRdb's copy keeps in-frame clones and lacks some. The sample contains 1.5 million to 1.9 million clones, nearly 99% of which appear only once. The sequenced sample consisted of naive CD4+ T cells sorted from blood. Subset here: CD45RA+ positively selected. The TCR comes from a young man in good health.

The CDR3 region has the DNA TGTGCCAGCAGTTACTCGGGACTGGCGGAGACCCAGTACTTC. Residues: CASSYSGLAETQYF. V usage is TRBV6-5 and J usage is TRBJ2-5, with D maybe TRBD2 (6 bases). Per germline, CDR1 MNHEY and CDR2 SVGAGI. The CDR3 length is 14 residues. Trimming took off 0 bases at V and 5 bases at J, with 10 bases between the two ends.